This TCR beta chain was found in a study of blood T cells in healthy people across ages. With a J-beta primer mix and a sample-barcoded 5' primer, a second PCR ran about 7 to 11 cycles. Sequencing yielded, for each sample, at least 3 million paired-end reads carrying CDR3. TCRdb reprocessed the 5' RACE reads via MiXCR and lists one record per CDR3 protein. The table shows roughly 700,000 distinct CDR3 sequences, with approximately 49% occurring only once. The CDR3 spans 14 residues. Germline loops: CDR1 DFQATT, CDR2 SNEGSKA (reference sequence). This clonotype occurred a few times. The study drew donors from healthy Caucasian individuals in Russia aged roughly 6 to 95.

V usage is TRBV20-1 and J usage is TRBJ2-5; 8 bases fit TRBD2. The J call may not be correct, given that the DNA end is closer to TRBJ2-7. The receptor's source is a woman aged 55 to 70 in good health. The specimen sequenced was blood. CDR3 nucleotide sequence: TGCAGTGCTTCGGGGAGCGGGAGTCAATACGAGCAGTACTTC. It codes for CSASGSGSQYEQYF.